The rows below give T cell receptor beta chains drawn from one sample of a study of response to subunit inactivated influenza vaccine. In TCRdb, the RT-PCR reads were re-called with MiXCR into one record per CDR3 protein. In the table there are more than 600,000 distinct CDR3 sequences, approximately 17% of which are singletons. Sequenced here: PBMCs from blood, sampled roughly 5 days after vaccination. Source of these receptors: a man aged 50 or older who received an inactivated influenza vaccine. The CDR3 runs from the conserved cysteine through the conserved F or W.

V	length	J	CDR3
TRBV4-3	15	TRBJ2-5	CASSQATGPWETQYF
TRBV18	15	TRBJ2-1	CASSPPGLAGFEQFF
TRBV12-3/TRBV12-4	15	TRBJ2-1	CASSLDRGSYNEQFF
TRBV12-3/TRBV12-4	15	TRBJ2-7	CASSFVQAQTYEQYF
TRBV28	15	TRBJ2-2	CASYGDREWTGELFF
TRBV28	18	TRBJ2-7	CASSPTSGRWDINYEQYF
TRBV10-3	15	TRBJ2-7	CAISELADPAYEQYF
TRBV4-1	17	TRBJ2-4	CASSLRSGTGSLSIQYF
TRBV7-2	13	TRBJ2-7	CASSLAGEYEQYF
TRBV6-6	13	TRBJ2-7	CASSYAGPYEQYF
TRBV5-1	14	TRBJ1-2	CASSVDRGPYGYTF
TRBV7-2	13	TRBJ1-6	CASSNDRESPLHF
TRBV21-1	11	TRBJ2-7	CASSSKYEQYF
TRBV7-8	15	TRBJ1-2	CASSFNGQGTYGYTF
TRBV28	15	TRBJ2-5	CASSRDAGVWETQYF
TRBV24-1	16	TRBJ2-5	CATSEELGQGAETQYF
TRBV29-1	11	TRBJ1-1	CSVVTYTEAFF
TRBV10-3	14	TRBJ2-2	CAISLAQLTGELFF
TRBV28	13	TRBJ1-1	CASSLGGGPSGFF
TRBV3-1	21	TRBJ2-3	CASSQPTSLRRDYLPADTQYF
TRBV20-1	17	TRBJ1-5	CSASRQGGIHSNQPQHF
TRBV7-6	15	TRBJ2-2	CASSLGGQGRGELFF
TRBV18	17	TRBJ1-4	CASSPPLEFPDNEKLFF
TRBV2	13	TRBJ1-2	CASSEGGAYGYTF
TRBV6-2/TRBV6-3	15	TRBJ2-7	CASRSRTSGGHEQYF
TRBV12-3/TRBV12-4	16	TRBJ2-3	CASSTVPVVGADTQYF
TRBV5-6	15	TRBJ2-7	CASRGGGPSSYEQYF
TRBV30	13	TRBJ2-1	CAWNLVFGNEQFF
TRBV7-6	19	TRBJ2-3	CASSLAPPQGLSGTDTQYF
TRBV27	13	TRBJ2-7	CASSLGGPNEQYF
TRBV6-1	18	TRBJ2-1	CASSEGLGLAGTYNEQFF
TRBV7-2	13	TRBJ1-2	CASRTRQDYGYTF
TRBV12-3/TRBV12-4	16	TRBJ2-1	CASSSFTSGSNNEQFF
TRBV7-2	13	TRBJ2-5	CASSQGLSLTQYF
TRBV5-1	16	TRBJ2-1	CASSLGPQGASNEQFF
TRBV5-1	16	TRBJ2-3	CASSLSQNTRTDTQYF
TRBV6-4	16	TRBJ2-1	CASSDSAASSYNEQFF
TRBV27	16	TRBJ2-7	CASSPNSIVRGYEQYF
TRBV28	13	TRBJ2-5	CASGSQEEETQYF
TRBV20-1	13	TRBJ2-7	CSASWDPSYEQYF
TRBV15	16	TRBJ2-5	CATSRVGGGALETQYF
TRBV7-2	16	TRBJ2-3	CASSLVRGLPTDTQYF
TRBV15	17	TRBJ2-3	CATSAMPSGRAIDTQYF
TRBV4-2	17	TRBJ2-6	CASSQEPGYSGANVLTF
TRBV29-1	16	TRBJ2-7	CSVENTRLAGEYEQYF
TRBV4-2	14	TRBJ2-1	CASSQAIAGGEQFF
TRBV12-3/TRBV12-4	14	TRBJ1-3	CASSYTQGKGTIYF
TRBV29-1	17	TRBJ2-1	CSVNGIPGTGIYNEQFF